Following are 15 T cell receptor beta chains from one sample sequenced in a study of blood T cell repertoires in COVID-19. Data came from immunoSEQ multiplex PCR; TCRdb stores just in-frame clones and leaves some out. The sample lists more than 300,000 clones; 85% to 90% were seen once. The specimen was peripheral blood. Receptor source: a woman aged 45-65 years with COVID-19, enrolled during active disease.

A word on this clone: Other DNA sequences in the same sample also yield this CDR3. The chain couples TRBV18 to TRBJ2-7, with a tentative D call TRBD1 (5 bases). Germline values: CDR1 KGHSH, CDR2 LQKENI. V lost 2 bases to trimming and J lost 1 base, with 9 bases between them. The CDR3 spans 14 residues. The CDR3 protein is CASSPGQGSYEQYF. CDR3 bases: TGTGCCAGCTCACCAGGGCAGGGATCCTACGAGCAGTACTTC. Full variable domain (missing parts from reference TRBV18 and TRBJ2-7): NAGVMQNPRHLVRRRGQEARLRCSPMKGHSHVYWYRQLPEEGLKFMVYLQKENIIDESGMPKERFSAEFPKEGPSILRIQQVVRGDSAAYFCASSPGQGSYEQYFGPGTRLTVT.

The chain is built from TRBV11-2 and TRBJ2-5, with 8 bases identical to TRBD1. V shed 4 bases, J shed 2 bases, and the junction held 0 bases outside the gene matches. Germline CDR1 reads SGHAT; CDR2 reads FQNNGV. This CDR3 region has 13 residues. CDR3 sequence (DNA): TGTGCCAGCAGCTGGACAGGGCAAGAGACCCAGTACTTC. Translation: CASSWTGQETQYF.

V gene TRBV7-9 combines with J gene TRBJ1-2; TRBD1 agrees at 9 bases. Germline CDR1 reads SEHNR; CDR2 reads FQNEAQ (reference sequence). The junction had 5 bases not matched to a gene; V was cut back by 4 bases and J by 8 bases. The CDR3 loop spans 13 amino acids. Here the CDR3 reads CASSSGTGQGYTF. The CDR3 region has the DNA TGTGCCAGCAGCTCAGGGACAGGGCAAGGCTACACCTTC.

The chain couples TRBV27 to TRBJ2-2; D is uncertain. Germline CDR1 is MNHEY and CDR2 is SMNVEV (reference sequence). The CDR3 loop spans 13 amino acids. Trimming took off 2 bases at V and 2 bases at J, with 3 bases between the two ends. The CDR3 nucleotides read TGTGCCAGCAGTTTACTTAACACCGGGGAGCTGTTTTTT. This sequence encodes CASSLLNTGELFF.

This clone was found once. This sequence joins TRBV27 and TRBJ1-2; tentative D call: TRBD1 (6 bases). The CDR3 totals 15 residues. Trimming cost V 8 bases and J 4 bases, with 20 bases left between them. The germline V gene encodes CDR1 MNHEY and CDR2 SMNVEV (reference sequence). CDR3 bases: TGTGCCAGCGGACTTACAGGGTTAAAGGGCTATGGCTACACCTTC. Translated: CASGLTGLKGYGYTF.

The V gene is TRBV6-5, the J gene TRBJ2-3; tentatively, D is TRBD1 (6 bases). Per the germline V gene, CDR1 is MNHEY and CDR2 is SVGAGI. V shed 6 bases and J shed 1 base, with 8 bases lying between them. The CDR3 length is 13 residues. CDR3 sequence reads: CASRTGGTDTQYF. The CDR3 region has the DNA TGTGCCAGCAGGACAGGTGGCACAGATACGCAGTATTTT.

CDR3 sequence (DNA): TGTGCCAGCAAACCCTCCTCACAGGGCTACTATGGCTACACCTTC. Protein product: CASKPSSQGYYGYTF. J is TRBJ1-2 and V is TRBV2, with D possibly being TRBD1 (6 bases). The CDR3 spans 15 residues. Trimming pared 7 bases from V and 3 bases from J, leaving 18 bases between. Germline CDR1 reads SNHLY; CDR2 reads FYNNEI.

The chain has TRBV28 and TRBJ1-2; 8 bases agree with TRBD1. The germline gives CDR1 MDHEN, CDR2 SYDVKM. V lost 6 bases, J lost 4 bases, and 4 bases stayed unmatched. The CDR3 length is 13 residues. The CDR3 DNA follows: TGTGCCAGCAGCCTGACAGGGGCCTATGGCTACACCTTC. Translated: CASSLTGAYGYTF.

The genes are TRBV13 and TRBJ1-2; 7 bases are a match to TRBD1. This CDR3 comprises 15 residues. J lost 6 bases, V lost 0 bases, and 7 bases had no gene match. Looked up from germline, CDR1 is PRHDT and CDR2 is FYEKMQ (reference sequence). In nucleotides, the CDR3 is TGTGCCAGCAGCTTAGGCCGGCCAGGGGGAGATGGCTACACCTTC. As protein: CASSLGRPGGDGYTF.

The rearrangement uses TRBV23-1 and TRBJ1-2; 7 positions agree with TRBD1. TRBV23-1 is reported as an ORF; its role is uncertain. This CDR3 has 16 amino acids. Trimming removed 8 bases from V and 2 bases from J; junction bases left unmatched: 14. The CDR3 DNA follows: TGCGCCAGCTATCCTGAGGGGGCGATCGGCAACTATGGCTACACCTTC. It is translated as CASYPEGAIGNYGYTF.

V is TRBV15 and J is TRBJ2-1; a possible D gene is TRBD2 (6 bases). The CDR3 contains 16 residues. Deletions cut 7 bases from V and 2 bases from J, with 18 bases between. Germline CDR1 and CDR2: LNHNV and YYDKDF (reference sequence). For the CDR3, the DNA is TGTGCCACCACCCTATTTAGCGGAGGCCCCTACAATGAGCAGTTCTTC. The encoded protein is CATTLFSGGPYNEQFF.

This clone has a single count. The chain's CDR3 is CASSTGLAGPYEQYF. CDR3 nucleotides: TGTGCCAGCAGCACGGGACTAGCGGGACCCTACGAGCAGTACTTC. The chain is built from TRBV13 and TRBJ2-7; 13 bases agree with TRBD2. The CDR3 extends over 15 amino acids. Germline V gives CDR1 PRHDT, CDR2 FYEKMQ (reference sequence). J gave up 2 bases and V 5 bases, and 3 bases lay outside the gene matches.

In its sample, this clone was seen a few times. The gene calls are TRBV6-5 and TRBJ1-6; D is possibly TRBD1 (5 bases). The length of the CDR3 is 15 residues. The germline V gene encodes CDR1 MNHEY and CDR2 SVGAGI. Between the trimmed V and J ends, which lost 0 bases and 10 bases, there was a span of 13 bases. CDR3 amino acids: CASSYSNTRGSPLHF. CDR3 nucleotide sequence: TGTGCCAGCAGTTACTCGAACACACGGGGGTCACCCCTCCACTTT.

V usage is TRBV5-1 and J usage is TRBJ1-2, with TRBD1 as a possible D gene (6 bases). Trimming removed 5 bases from V and 4 bases from J, with 12 bases in between. Germline V CDR1 and CDR2: SGHRS, YFSETQ. This CDR3 comprises 13 residues. The CDR3 spells CASSQQGSYGYTF. The CDR3 DNA reads as TGCGCCAGCAGTCAACAGGGTAGCTATGGCTACACCTTC.

This clone was recorded only once. The gene calls are TRBV2 and TRBJ2-1; 12 bases agree with TRBD2. V lost 7 bases, J lost 4 bases, and 5 bases stayed unmatched. CDR1 SNHLY and CDR2 FYNNEI come from the germline V gene. The CDR3 loop spans 15 amino acids. The CDR3 here is CASTVLAGGYNEQFF. The CDR3 DNA sequence: TGTGCCAGCACGGTCCTAGCGGGAGGGTACAATGAGCAGTTCTTC.